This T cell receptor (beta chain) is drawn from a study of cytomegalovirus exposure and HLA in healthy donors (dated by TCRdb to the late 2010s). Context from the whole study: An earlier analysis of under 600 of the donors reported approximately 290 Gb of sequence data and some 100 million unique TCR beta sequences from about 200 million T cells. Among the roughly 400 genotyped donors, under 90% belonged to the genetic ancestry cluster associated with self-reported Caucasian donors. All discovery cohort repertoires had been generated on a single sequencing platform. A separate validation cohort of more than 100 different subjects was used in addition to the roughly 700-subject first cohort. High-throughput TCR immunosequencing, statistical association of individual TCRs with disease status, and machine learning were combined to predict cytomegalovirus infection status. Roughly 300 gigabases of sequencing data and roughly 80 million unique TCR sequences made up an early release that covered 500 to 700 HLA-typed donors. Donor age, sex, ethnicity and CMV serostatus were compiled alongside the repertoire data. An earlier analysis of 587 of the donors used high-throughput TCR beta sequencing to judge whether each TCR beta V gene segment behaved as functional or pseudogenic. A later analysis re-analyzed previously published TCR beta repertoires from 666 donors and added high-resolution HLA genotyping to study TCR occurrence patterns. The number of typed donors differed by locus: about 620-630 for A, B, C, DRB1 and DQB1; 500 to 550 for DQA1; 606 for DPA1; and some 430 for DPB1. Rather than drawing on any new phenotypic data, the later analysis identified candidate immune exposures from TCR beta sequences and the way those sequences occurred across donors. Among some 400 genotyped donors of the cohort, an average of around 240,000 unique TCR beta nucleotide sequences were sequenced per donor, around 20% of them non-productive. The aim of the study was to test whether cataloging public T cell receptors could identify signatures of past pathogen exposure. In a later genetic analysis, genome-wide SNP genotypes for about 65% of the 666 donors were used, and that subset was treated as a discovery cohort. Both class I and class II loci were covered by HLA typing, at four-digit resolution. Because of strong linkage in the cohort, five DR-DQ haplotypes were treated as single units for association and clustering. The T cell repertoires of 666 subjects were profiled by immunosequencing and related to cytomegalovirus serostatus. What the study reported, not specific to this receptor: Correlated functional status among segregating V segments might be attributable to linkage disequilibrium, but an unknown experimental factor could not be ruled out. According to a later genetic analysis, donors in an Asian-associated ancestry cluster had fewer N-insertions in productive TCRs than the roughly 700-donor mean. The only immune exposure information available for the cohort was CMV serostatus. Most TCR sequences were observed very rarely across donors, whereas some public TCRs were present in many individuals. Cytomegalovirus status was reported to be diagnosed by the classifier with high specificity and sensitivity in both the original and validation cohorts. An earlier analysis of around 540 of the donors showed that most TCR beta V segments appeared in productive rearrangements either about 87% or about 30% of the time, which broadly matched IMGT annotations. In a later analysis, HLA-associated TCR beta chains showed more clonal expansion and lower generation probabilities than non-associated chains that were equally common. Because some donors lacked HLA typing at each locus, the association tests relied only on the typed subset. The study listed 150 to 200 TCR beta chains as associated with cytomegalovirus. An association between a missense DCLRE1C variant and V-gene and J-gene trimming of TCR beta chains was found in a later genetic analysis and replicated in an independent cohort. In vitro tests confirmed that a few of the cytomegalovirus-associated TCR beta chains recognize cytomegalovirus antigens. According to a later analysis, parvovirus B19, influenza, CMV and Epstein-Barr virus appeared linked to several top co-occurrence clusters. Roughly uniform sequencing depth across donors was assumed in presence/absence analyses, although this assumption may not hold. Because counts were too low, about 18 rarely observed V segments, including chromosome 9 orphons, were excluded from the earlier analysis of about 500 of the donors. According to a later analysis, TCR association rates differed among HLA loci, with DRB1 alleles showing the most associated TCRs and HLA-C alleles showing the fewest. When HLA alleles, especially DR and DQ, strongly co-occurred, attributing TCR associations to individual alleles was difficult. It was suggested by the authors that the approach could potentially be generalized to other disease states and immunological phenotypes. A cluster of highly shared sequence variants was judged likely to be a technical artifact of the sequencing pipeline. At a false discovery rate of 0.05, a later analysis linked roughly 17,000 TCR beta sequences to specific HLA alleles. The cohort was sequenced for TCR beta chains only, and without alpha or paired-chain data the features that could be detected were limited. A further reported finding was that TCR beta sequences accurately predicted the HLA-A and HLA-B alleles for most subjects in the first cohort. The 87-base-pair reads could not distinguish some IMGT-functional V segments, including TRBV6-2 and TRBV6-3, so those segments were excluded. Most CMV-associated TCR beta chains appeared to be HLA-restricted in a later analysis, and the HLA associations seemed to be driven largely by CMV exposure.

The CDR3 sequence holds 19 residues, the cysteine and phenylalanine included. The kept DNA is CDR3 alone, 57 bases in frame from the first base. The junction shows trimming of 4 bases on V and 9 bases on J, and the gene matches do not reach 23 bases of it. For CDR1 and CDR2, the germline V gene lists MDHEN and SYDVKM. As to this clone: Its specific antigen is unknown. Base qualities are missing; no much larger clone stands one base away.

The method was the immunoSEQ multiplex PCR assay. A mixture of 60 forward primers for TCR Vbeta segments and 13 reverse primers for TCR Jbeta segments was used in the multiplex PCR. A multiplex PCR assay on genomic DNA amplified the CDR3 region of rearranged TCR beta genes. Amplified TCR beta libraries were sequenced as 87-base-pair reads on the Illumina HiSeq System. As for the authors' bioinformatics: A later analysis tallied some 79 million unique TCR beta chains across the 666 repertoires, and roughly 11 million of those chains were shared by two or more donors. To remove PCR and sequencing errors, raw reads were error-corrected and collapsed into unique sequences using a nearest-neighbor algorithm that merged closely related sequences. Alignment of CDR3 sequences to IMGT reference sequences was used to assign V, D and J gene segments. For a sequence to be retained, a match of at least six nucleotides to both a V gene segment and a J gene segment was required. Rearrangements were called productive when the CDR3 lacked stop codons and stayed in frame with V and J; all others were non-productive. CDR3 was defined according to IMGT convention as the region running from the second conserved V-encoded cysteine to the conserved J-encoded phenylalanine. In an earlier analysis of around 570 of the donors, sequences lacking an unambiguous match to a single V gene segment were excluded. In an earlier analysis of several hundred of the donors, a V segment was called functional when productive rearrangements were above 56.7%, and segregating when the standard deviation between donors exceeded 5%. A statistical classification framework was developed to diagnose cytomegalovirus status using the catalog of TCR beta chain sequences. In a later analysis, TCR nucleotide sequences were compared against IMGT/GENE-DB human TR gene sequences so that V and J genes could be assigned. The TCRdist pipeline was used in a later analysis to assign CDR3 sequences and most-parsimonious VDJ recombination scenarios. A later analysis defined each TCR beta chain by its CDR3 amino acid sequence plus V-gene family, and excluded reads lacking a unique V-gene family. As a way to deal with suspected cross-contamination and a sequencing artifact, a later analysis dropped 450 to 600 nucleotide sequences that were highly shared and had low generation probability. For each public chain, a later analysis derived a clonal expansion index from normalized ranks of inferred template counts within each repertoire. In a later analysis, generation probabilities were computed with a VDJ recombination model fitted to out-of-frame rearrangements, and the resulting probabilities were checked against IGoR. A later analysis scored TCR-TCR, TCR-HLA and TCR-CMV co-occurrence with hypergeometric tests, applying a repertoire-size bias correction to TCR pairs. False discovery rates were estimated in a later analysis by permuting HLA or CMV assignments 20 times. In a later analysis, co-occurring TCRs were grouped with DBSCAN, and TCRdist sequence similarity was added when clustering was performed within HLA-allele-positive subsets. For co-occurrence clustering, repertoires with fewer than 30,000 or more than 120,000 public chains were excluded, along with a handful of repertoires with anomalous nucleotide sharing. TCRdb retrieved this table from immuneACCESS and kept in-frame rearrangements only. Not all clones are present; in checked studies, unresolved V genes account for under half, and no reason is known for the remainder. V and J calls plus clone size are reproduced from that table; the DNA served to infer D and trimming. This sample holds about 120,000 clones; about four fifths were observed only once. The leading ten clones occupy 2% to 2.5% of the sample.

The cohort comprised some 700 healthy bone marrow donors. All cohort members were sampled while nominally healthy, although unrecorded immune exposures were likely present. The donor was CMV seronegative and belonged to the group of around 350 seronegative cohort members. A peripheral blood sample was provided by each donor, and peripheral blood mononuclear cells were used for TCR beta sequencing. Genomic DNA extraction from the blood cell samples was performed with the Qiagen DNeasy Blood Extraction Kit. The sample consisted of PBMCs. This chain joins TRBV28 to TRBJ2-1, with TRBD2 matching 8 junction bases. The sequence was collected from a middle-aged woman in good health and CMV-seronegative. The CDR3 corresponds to CASSSRGVLAGGGYGEQFF. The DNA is TGTGCCAGCAGTTCCCGGGGTGTCCTGGCGGGAGGTGGGTATGGTGAGCAGTTCTTC.